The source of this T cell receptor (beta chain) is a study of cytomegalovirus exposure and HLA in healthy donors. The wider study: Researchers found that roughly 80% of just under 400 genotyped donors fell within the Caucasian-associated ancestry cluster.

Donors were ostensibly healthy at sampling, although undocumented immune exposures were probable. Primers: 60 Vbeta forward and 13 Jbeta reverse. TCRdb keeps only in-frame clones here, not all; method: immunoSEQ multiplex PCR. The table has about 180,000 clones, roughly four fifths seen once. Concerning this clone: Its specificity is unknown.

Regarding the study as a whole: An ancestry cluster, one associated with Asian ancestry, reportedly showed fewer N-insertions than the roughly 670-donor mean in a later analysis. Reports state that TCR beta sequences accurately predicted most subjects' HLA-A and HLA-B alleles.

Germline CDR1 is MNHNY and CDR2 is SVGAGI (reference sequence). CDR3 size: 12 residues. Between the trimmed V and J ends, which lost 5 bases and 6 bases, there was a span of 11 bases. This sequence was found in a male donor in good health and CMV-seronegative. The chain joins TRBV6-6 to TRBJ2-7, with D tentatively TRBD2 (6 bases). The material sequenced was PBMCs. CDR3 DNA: TGTGCCAGCAGTCCCATCGGGAGCGAGCAGTACTTC. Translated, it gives CASSPIGSEQYF.